The 7 T cell receptor beta chains below all came from one sample that was sequenced in a study of post-analysis software for immune sequencing data. Unique molecular identifiers had been added to the TCR beta cDNA libraries. TCRdb fed the PCR reads into MiXCR, producing one record per CDR3 protein. Of about 160,000 distinct CDR3 sequences in the sample, 35% to 40% were seen once. Sample: blood, taken after autologous hematopoietic stem cell transplantation. These receptor sequences come from a girl aged 5 to 17 with multiple sclerosis.

This clonotype is labeled medium-sized. This chain uses TRBV27 with TRBJ2-1; 11 bases map to TRBD2. CDR1 MNHEY and CDR2 SMNVEV come from the germline V gene (reference sequence). The CDR3 spans 16 residues. V was pared by 5 bases and J by 4 bases, with 7 bases of the junction left unmatched. The CDR3 DNA reads TGTGCCAGCAGTCAAGTAGCGGGAGGGCCATACAATGAGCAGTTCTTC. Translating gives CASSQVAGGPYNEQFF.

This clonotype showed up many times. The chain has TRBV7-2 and TRBJ2-7; D not resolved. The CDR3 runs 14 residues. The germline V gene has CDR1 SGHTA and CDR2 FQGNSA. The germline V and J ends were trimmed by 0 bases and 6 bases, with 12 bases remaining between them. The CDR3 nucleotides read TGTGCCAGCAGCTTAGCGCCCGGGTGGGGCGAGCAGTACTTC. It encodes CASSLAPGWGEQYF.

This clonotype turned up a few times. The V call is TRBV24-1, the J call TRBJ1-4, with 8 bases lining up with TRBD1. The germline CDR1 and CDR2 sequences are KGHDR and SFDVKD. The CDR3 has 15 residues. The ends lost 7 bases at V and 6 bases at J; junction bases unmatched: 9. CDR3 in DNA: TGTGCCACCAGCCCAACCGGGACAGGTGATGAAAAACTGTTTTTT. This encodes CATSPTGTGDEKLFF.

The V and J genes are TRBV6-6 and TRBJ2-7, with D perhaps given as TRBD1 or TRBD2 (5 bases each). Germline V lookup: CDR1 MNHNY, CDR2 SVGAGI (reference sequence). Deletions cut 6 bases from V and 4 bases from J, with 16 bases between. This CDR3 has 14 amino acids. CDR3 sequence reads: CASSWDRGVYEQYF. The DNA for the CDR3 is TGTGCCAGCAGCTGGGACCGAGGGGTTTACGAGCAGTACTTC.

This chain links TRBV20-1 with TRBJ2-1; 10 positions match TRBD1. CDR1 and CDR2 (germline): DFQATT, SNEGSKA (reference sequence). The CDR3 covers 14 residues. V shed 6 bases and J 4 bases; nucleotides not matched to a gene: 6. The CDR3 region is CSARQGASYNEQFF. CDR3 in DNA: TGCAGTGCGAGACAGGGGGCTTCGTACAATGAGCAGTTCTTC.

This clonotype turned up a few times. The chain uses TRBV7-2 and TRBJ2-6; D possibly corresponds to TRBD2 (6 bases). Germline V CDR1 and CDR2: SGHTA, FQGNSA. The CDR3 is made up of 17 amino acids. V lost 1 base and J 2 bases, leaving 12 bases between the germline ends. In nucleotides, the CDR3 is TGTGCCAGCAGCTTAGTTAGGAGGGTGACTGGGGCCAACGTCCTGACTTTC. It yields the protein CASSLVRRVTGANVLTF. Filled out from reference TRBV7-2 and TRBJ2-6, the complete variable domain reads GAGVSQSPSNKVTEKGKDVELRCDPISGHTALYWYRQSLGQGLEFLIYFQGNSAPDKSGLPSDRFSAERTGGSVSTLTIQRTQQEDSAVYLCASSLVRRVTGANVLTFGAGSRLTVL.

The J gene is TRBJ2-7, the V gene TRBV30; D unclear. The V gene lost 1 base and the J gene lost 4 bases, with 5 bases spanning the gap. This CDR3 has 11 residues. Germline CDR1 is GTSNPN and CDR2 is SVGIG (reference sequence). The CDR3 DNA reads TGTGCCTGGAGTGATCAGTACGAGCAGTACTTC. Translating gives CAWSDQYEQYF. Full variable domain (remainder filled in from reference TRBV30 and TRBJ2-7): SQTIHQWPATLVQPVGSPLSLECTVEGTSNPNLYWYRQAAGRGLQLLFYSVGIGQISSEVPQNLSASRPQDRQFILSSKKLLLSDSGFYLCAWSDQYEQYFGPGTRLTVT.